These 10 T cell receptor beta chains were sequenced from one sample in a study of CD8 T cells in ankylosing spondylitis (dated 2017 in TCRdb). The library relied on 5' RACE. Sequencing instrument: Illumina HiSeq 2500. TCRdb's own reprocessing of the public reads used fastp at Q25 and MiXCR and kept productive beta chains. Every CDR3 protein is listed once, alongside the most common genes and DNA of its rows. Recorded for this sample are 200,000 to 250,000 distinct CDR3 sequences; more than 25% of them occurred a single time. The top ten clonotypes cover less than 8.5% of the sample. The sequenced sample was blood, either unsorted or a sorted T cell fraction (not recorded which). The receptors originated from a male donor with ankylosing spondylitis or in good health (not recorded which).

There are a few counts of this clonotype. This sequence joins TRBV20-1 and TRBJ2-7; D possibly matches TRBD1 or TRBD2 (6 bases each). CDR1 and CDR2 from the germline V gene are DFQATT and SNEGSKA (reference sequence). This CDR3 has 14 amino acids. Trimming removed 6 bases at V and 7 bases at J, with 22 bases between. For the CDR3, the DNA is TGCAGTGCCAATAAGGGACTTGAGGGGGGTGAGCAGTACTTC. Translating it yields CSANKGLEGGEQYF.

J is TRBJ1-1 and V is TRBV12-3 or TRBV12-4; D is unclear. The CDR3 runs to 14 residues. V was clipped by 6 bases and J by 3 bases, with 14 bases between them. DNA of the CDR3: TGTGCCAGCAGGGGAGAAGGGTGGGACACTGAAGCTTTCTTT. Translation gives CASRGEGWDTEAFF.

This clonotype has at least ten counts. This rearrangement joins TRBV10-3 to TRBJ2-3; D remains ambiguous. This CDR3 has 13 amino acids. The V gene's germline CDR1 is ENHRY and CDR2 SYGVKD. Trimming shortened V by 6 bases and J by 4 bases, and 11 bases separated the two germline ends. This CDR3 reads CAIRWAEADTQYF. In nucleotides, the CDR3 is TGTGCCATCAGGTGGGCTGAGGCAGATACGCAGTATTTT.

This clonotype was counted at least ten times. The chain links TRBV15 to TRBJ2-1, with unresolved D. Trimming left V 8 bases short and J 2 bases short, with 13 bases between. Germline V gene data show CDR1 as LNHNV and CDR2 as YYDKDF (reference sequence). This CDR3 has 14 amino acids. Written as DNA, the CDR3 is TGTGCCACCGCTCGCTCTCGTACCTACAATGAGCAGTTCTTC. This codes for CATARSRTYNEQFF.

This clonotype appeared many times. V usage is TRBV9 and J usage is TRBJ2-1; TRBD2 matches at 7 bases. The CDR3 consists of 15 residues. Germline V gives CDR1 SGDLS, CDR2 YYNGEE. The trim removed 3 bases at V and 4 bases at J, leaving 7 bases unmatched. For the CDR3, the DNA is TGTGCCAGCAGCGCCTCGGCGGGAGAGTACAATGAGCAGTTCTTC. Protein product: CASSASAGEYNEQFF. Drawing the rest from reference TRBV9 and TRBJ2-1, the complete variable domain is DSGVTQTPKHLITATGQRVTLRCSPRSGDLSVYWYQQSLDQGLQFLIQYYNGEERAKGNILERFSAQQFPDLHSELNLSSLELGDSALYFCASSASAGEYNEQFFGPGTRLTVL.

The gene calls are TRBV10-3 and TRBJ2-5, with TRBD2 matching 11 bases. Looked up from germline, CDR1 is ENHRY and CDR2 is SYGVKD. V was clipped by 10 bases and J by 4 bases; unmatched bases: 2. The CDR3 runs 12 residues. The CDR3 reads CATGLAGETQYF. As DNA, the CDR3 is TGTGCCACCGGACTAGCGGGAGAGACCCAGTACTTC.

This clonotype was observed many times. The V gene is TRBV27, the J gene TRBJ2-1; 9 bases line up with TRBD2. Germline V CDR1 and CDR2: MNHEY, SMNVEV (reference sequence). The CDR3 has 15 residues. With V trimmed by 6 bases and J by 4 bases, 7 bases remained unmatched. This CDR3 reads CASSPGTSRYNEQFF. CDR3 coding DNA: TGTGCCAGCAGCCCAGGGACTAGCCGGTACAATGAGCAGTTCTTC.

The J gene is TRBJ2-1, the V gene TRBV6-5, with 9 bases matching TRBD2. CDR3 length equals 13 residues. Trimming took 6 bases from V and 5 from J; bases not matched to a gene: 2. Germline V gene lookup returns CDR1 MNHEY and CDR2 SVGAGI. The CDR3 is CASRTSGHNEQFF. The CDR3, as DNA: TGTGCCAGCAGGACTAGCGGACACAATGAGCAGTTCTTC.

The chain recombines TRBV5-1 with TRBJ2-6; no reliable D call. The germline gives CDR1 SGHRS, CDR2 YFSETQ. This CDR3 has 17 amino acids. Trimming removed 0 bases from V and 0 bases from J, with 10 bases in between. The CDR3 spells CASSLGTYASGANVLTF. CDR3 sequence (DNA): TGCGCCAGCAGCTTGGGAACCTACGCCTCTGGGGCCAACGTCCTGACTTTC.

J is TRBJ2-7 and V is TRBV29-1, with 10 bases identical to TRBD2. V lost 7 bases and J lost 0; bases outside the gene matches: 6. The CDR3 has 14 amino acids. The germline CDR1 and CDR2 sequences are SQVTM and ANQGSEA. This CDR3 reads CSGRAGGSSYEQYF. CDR3 nucleotides: TGCAGCGGGAGAGCGGGAGGGAGCTCCTACGAGCAGTACTTC.